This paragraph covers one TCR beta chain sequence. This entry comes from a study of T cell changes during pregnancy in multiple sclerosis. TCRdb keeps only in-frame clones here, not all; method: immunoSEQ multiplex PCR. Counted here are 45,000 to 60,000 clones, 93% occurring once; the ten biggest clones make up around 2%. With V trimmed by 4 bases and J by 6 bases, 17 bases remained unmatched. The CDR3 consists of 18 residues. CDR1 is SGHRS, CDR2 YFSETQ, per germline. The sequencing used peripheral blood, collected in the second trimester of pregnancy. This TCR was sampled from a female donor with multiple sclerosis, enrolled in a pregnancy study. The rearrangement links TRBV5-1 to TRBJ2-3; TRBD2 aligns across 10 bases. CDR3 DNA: TGCGCCAGCAGCCCCCCGAATCTCCTAGCGGGGGCACCCGATACGCAGTATTTT. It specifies CASSPPNLLAGAPDTQYF. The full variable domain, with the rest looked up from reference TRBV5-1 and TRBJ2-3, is KAGVTQTPRYLIKTRGQQVTLSCSPISGHRSVSWYQQTPGQGLQFLFEYFSETQRNKGNFPGRFSGRQFSNSRSEMNVSTLELGDSALYLCASSPPNLLAGAPDTQYFGPGTRLTVL.